Listed here are 2 T cell receptor beta chains from one sample, sequenced in a study of blood T cell repertoires in COVID-19. Method: immunoSEQ multiplex PCR; TCRdb's copy keeps in-frame clones and lacks some. The sample records under 300,000 clones, approximately 80% being singletons. Sequencing was carried out using peripheral blood. The receptors were sampled from a woman aged 18 to 35 with acute or convalescent COVID-19.

V usage is TRBV4-3 and J usage is TRBJ2-1; 10 bases are shared with TRBD2. This CDR3 is built from 17 residues. V lost 3 bases and J lost 5; bases outside the gene matches: 10. Germline-derived CDR1 and CDR2 are LGHNA and YSLEER. The CDR3 DNA reads TGCGCCAGCAGCCAGAGACCGGGACTAGCGCCCGACAATGAGCAGTTCTTC. Amino acids: CASSQRPGLAPDNEQFF.

The chain uses TRBV5-6 and TRBJ2-1; 9 nucleotides line up with TRBD1. CDR1 SGHDT and CDR2 YYEEEE come from the germline V gene. Trimming took 5 bases from V and 0 from J; bases not matched to a gene: 12. The CDR3 consists of 18 residues. In DNA, the CDR3 is TGTGCCAGCAGACCCCCGGGACAGGGATCCACCTCCTACAATGAGCAGTTCTTC. This translates into CASRPPGQGSTSYNEQFF.